This TCR beta chain was recorded in a study of cytomegalovirus exposure and HLA in healthy donors. The study sampled nominally healthy donors, though unrecorded immune exposures were likely. With 60 Vbeta and 13 Jbeta primers, the PCR was carried out. Sequencing was performed with immunoSEQ multiplex PCR; in TCRdb, only in-frame clones are kept and a portion is missing. The data contain approximately 150,000 clones, around 72% of them singletons. V gave up 1 base and J gave up 1 base, with 9 bases separating them. This CDR3 is built from 15 residues. In germline, CDR1 is MNHNS, CDR2 SASEGT. Specimen: PBMCs. The sequence was obtained from a man aged 45-65 years in good health and CMV-seronegative. This chain links TRBV6-1 with TRBJ2-3; D not resolved. The CDR3 is CASSEEDGGTDTQYF. Written as DNA, the CDR3 is TGTGCCAGCAGTGAAGAAGACGGAGGCACAGATACGCAGTATTTT.